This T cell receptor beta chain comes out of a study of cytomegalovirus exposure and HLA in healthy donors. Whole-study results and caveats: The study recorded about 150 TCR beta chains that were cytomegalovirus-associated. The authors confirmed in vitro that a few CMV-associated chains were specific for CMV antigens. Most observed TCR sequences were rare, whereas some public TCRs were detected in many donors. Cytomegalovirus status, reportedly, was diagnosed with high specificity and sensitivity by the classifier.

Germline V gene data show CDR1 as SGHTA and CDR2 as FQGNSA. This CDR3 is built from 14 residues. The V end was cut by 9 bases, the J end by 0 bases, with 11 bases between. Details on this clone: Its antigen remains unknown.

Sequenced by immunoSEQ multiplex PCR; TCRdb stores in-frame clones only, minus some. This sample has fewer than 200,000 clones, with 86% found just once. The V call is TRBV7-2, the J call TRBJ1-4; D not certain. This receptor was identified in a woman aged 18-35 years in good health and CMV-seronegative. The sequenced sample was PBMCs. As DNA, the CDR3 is TGTGCCAGTAGAGGCCCTCCAACTAATGAAAAACTGTTTTTT. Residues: CASRGPPTNEKLFF.